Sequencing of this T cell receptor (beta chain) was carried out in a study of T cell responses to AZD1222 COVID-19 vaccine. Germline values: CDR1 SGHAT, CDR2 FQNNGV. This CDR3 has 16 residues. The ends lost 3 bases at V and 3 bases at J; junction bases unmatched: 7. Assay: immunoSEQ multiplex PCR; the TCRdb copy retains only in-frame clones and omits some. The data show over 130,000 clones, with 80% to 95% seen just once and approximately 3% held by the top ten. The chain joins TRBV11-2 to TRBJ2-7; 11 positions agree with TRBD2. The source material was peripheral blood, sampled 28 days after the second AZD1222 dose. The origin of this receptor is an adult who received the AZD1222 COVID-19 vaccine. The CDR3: CASSLDLAGGSYEQYF. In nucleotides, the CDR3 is TGTGCCAGCAGCTTGGATCTAGCGGGAGGAAGCTACGAGCAGTACTTC.